This T cell receptor beta chain was captured by sequencing in a study of CD8 T cells in Susac syndrome. From germline, CDR1 is SGHNT and CDR2 YYREEE (reference sequence). V was shortened by 2 bases and J by 4 bases, with 9 bases between the two germline ends. This CDR3 region has 14 residues. A quantity of about 0.5 to 1 ug RNA underwent reverse transcription using random hexamers. TCRdb re-called the immunoSEQ multiplex PCR reads through MiXCR, storing one row per CDR3 protein. The sample carries 150,000 to 200,000 distinct CDR3 sequences, 90% to 95% recorded once. The clonotype comes from a human donor with multiple sclerosis. Input material: CD4+ T cells from PBMCs. The chain employs TRBV5-4 and TRBJ2-2; possibly TRBD2 for D (6 bases). CDR3 DNA sequence: TGTGCCAGCAGCTTAGCGGGTCTCACCGGGGAGCTGTTTTTT. Its protein is CASSLAGLTGELFF.